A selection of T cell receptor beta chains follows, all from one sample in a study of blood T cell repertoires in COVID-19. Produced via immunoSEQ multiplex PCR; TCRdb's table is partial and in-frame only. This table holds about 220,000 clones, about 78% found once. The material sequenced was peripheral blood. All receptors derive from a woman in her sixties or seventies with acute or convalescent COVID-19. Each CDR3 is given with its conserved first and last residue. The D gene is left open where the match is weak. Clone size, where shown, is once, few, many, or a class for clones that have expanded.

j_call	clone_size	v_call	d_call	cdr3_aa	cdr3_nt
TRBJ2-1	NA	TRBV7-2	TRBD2	CASSPLAASYNEQFF	TGTGCCAGCAGCCCGCTAGCGGCCTCCTACAATGAGCAGTTCTTC
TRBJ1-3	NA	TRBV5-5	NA	CASSSTASTPGNTIYF	TGTGCCAGCAGCTCGACAGCTAGTACCCCTGGAAACACCATATATTTT
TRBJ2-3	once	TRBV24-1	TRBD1	CATSDSPGQGTDTQYF	TGTGCCACCAGTGATTCACCGGGACAGGGAACAGATACGCAGTATTTT
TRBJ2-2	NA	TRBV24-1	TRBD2	CATSGLAETGELFF	TGTGCCACCAGTGGACTAGCGGAAACCGGGGAGCTGTTTTTT
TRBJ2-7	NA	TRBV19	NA	CASSVYTNYEQYF	TGTGCCAGTAGTGTGTACACCAACTACGAGCAGTACTTC
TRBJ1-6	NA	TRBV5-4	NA	CASSLDPGVGNSPLHF	TGTGCCAGCAGCTTGGACCCCGGGGTTGGGAATTCACCCCTCCACTTT
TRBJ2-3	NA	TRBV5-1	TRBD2	CASSIVAGWKTDTQYF	TGCGCCAGCAGCATCGTAGCGGGGTGGAAGACAGATACGCAGTATTTT
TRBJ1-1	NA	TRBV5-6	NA	CASSLRPGQEAFF	TGTGCCAGCAGCTTGCGGCCAGGACAGGAAGCTTTCTTT
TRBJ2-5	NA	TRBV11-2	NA	CASSLVVGETQYF	TGTGCCAGCAGCTTAGTAGTCGGAGAGACCCAGTACTTC
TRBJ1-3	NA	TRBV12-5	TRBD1	CASGVDRGISGNTIYF	TGTGCTAGTGGAGTGGACAGGGGGATCTCTGGAAACACCATATATTTT
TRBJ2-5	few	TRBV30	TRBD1	CAWSFRDRVGLETQYF	TGTGCCTGGAGTTTCCGGGACAGGGTCGGGTTAGAGACCCAGTACTTC
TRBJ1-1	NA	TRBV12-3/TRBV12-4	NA	CASRDYTEAFF	TGTGCCAGCAGGGACTACACTGAAGCTTTCTTT
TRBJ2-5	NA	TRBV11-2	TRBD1	CASSSRTGTETQYF	TGTGCCAGCAGCTCTAGGACAGGGACAGAGACCCAGTACTTC
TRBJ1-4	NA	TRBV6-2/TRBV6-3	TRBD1	CASSTGGHEKLFF	TGTGCCAGCAGTACAGGGGGACATGAAAAACTGTTTTTT
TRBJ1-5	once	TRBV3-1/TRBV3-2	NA	CASSPGGGLQHF	TGTGCCAGCAGCCCGGGAGGGGGGCTCCAGCATTTT
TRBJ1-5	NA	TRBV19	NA	CASSMTVQVGNQPQHF	TGTGCCAGTAGTATGACAGTACAAGTTGGCAATCAGCCCCAGCATTTT
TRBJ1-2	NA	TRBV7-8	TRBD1	CASRTGGQDHYGYTF	TGTGCCAGCAGAACGGGGGGACAGGACCACTATGGCTACACCTTC
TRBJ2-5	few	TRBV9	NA	CASSVQPGSETQYF	TGTGCCAGCAGCGTACAACCGGGGAGTGAGACCCAGTACTTC
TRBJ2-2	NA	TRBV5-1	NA	CASSSGNKDTGELFF	TGCGCCAGCAGCTCAGGGAATAAGGACACCGGGGAGCTGTTTTTT
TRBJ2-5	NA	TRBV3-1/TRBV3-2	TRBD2	CASTSSGGEETQYF	TGTGCCAGCACATCTAGCGGGGGGGAAGAGACCCAGTACTTC
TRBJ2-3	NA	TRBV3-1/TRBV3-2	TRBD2	CASRDTGTSRGTQYF	TGTGCCAGCAGAGACACCGGGACTAGCCGGGGAACGCAGTATTTT
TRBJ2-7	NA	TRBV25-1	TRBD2	CASGTSGGYEQYF	TGTGCCAGCGGGACTAGCGGGGGCTACGAGCAGTACTTC
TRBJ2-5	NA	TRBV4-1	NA	CASSQVAGGETQYF	TGCGCCAGCAGCCAAGTTGCCGGGGGAGAGACCCAGTACTTC
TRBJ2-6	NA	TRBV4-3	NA	CASSQDGGAPGQSGANVLTF	TGCGCCAGCAGCCAAGATGGAGGGGCCCCGGGCCAATCTGGGGCCAACGTCCTGACTTTC
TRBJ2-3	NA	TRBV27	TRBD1	CASSFRQGITDTQYF	TGTGCCAGCAGTTTTCGACAGGGGATCACAGATACGCAGTATTTT
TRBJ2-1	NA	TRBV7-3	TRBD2	CASSLGPGLEGNEQFF	TGTGCCAGCAGCTTAGGGCCGGGACTAGAGGGCAATGAGCAGTTCTTC
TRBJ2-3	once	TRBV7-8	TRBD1	CASSRAGTGGADTQYF	TGTGCCAGCAGCCGAGCCGGGACAGGGGGCGCAGATACGCAGTATTTT
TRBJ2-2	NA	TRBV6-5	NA	CASSLGLRNTGELFF	TGTGCCAGCAGCCTTGGACTTCGGAACACCGGGGAGCTGTTTTTT
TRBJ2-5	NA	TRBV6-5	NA	CASSYLGQQGGETQYF	TGTGCCAGCAGTTACTTGGGACAGCAGGGGGGCGAGACCCAGTACTTC
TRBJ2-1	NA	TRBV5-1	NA	CASSPLTAGSSYNEQFF	TGCGCCAGCAGCCCCCTTACTGCGGGGAGCTCCTACAATGAGCAGTTCTTC
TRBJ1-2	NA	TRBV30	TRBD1	CAWSETGQGVRYGYTF	TGTGCCTGGAGTGAAACGGGACAGGGGGTGAGATATGGCTACACCTTC
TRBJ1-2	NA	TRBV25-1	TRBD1	CASSAPGQGAGSKGYTF	TGTGCCAGCAGTGCCCCGGGACAGGGGGCTGGGTCAAAGGGCTACACCTTC
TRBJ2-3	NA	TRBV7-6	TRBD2	CASSLGSGGARDTQYF	TGTGCCAGCAGCTTAGGGAGCGGGGGGGCCAGAGATACGCAGTATTTT
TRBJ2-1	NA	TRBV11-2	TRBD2	CASSLDPPSGGFNEQFF	TGTGCCAGCAGCTTAGATCCCCCTAGCGGGGGTTTCAATGAGCAGTTCTTC
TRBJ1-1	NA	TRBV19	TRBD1	CASSLTRGPNTEAFF	TGTGCCAGTAGTCTCACCAGGGGGCCGAACACTGAAGCTTTCTTT
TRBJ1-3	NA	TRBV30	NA	CAWSPRTNSGNTIYF	TGTGCCTGGAGCCCCCGGACAAACTCTGGAAACACCATATATTTT
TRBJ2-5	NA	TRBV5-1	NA	CASTRLPAIEGGQETQYF	TGCGCCAGCACCCGTCTACCTGCGATAGAAGGAGGGCAAGAGACCCAGTACTTC
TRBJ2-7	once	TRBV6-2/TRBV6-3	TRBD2	CASSYDSLGRGAYEQYF	TGTGCCAGCAGCTATGACAGCCTCGGGAGGGGGGCCTACGAGCAGTACTTC
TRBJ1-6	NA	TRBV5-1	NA	CASSTEEGNSPLHF	TGCGCCAGCAGCACGGAGGAGGGTAATTCACCCCTCCACTTT
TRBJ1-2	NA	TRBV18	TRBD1	CASSSGQAVLNYGYTF	TGTGCCAGCTCATCGGGACAGGCCGTTCTAAACTATGGCTACACCTTC
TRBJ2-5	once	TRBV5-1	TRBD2	CASSLAASGGAKQETQYF	TGCGCCAGCAGCTTGGCGGCTAGCGGGGGGGCAAAACAAGAGACCCAGTACTTC
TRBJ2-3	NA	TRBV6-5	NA	CASSPGLSTDTQYF	TGTGCCAGCAGTCCGGGACTCTCCACAGATACGCAGTATTTT
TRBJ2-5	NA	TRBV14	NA	CASSSFYSQETQYF	TGTGCCAGCTCCAGCTTTTACAGCCAAGAGACCCAGTACTTC
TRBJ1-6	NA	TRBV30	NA	CAWRGGTAGQGGPNSPLHF	TGTGCCTGGAGAGGAGGAACAGCGGGTCAGGGAGGACCTAATTCACCCCTCCACTTT
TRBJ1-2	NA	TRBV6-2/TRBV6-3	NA	CASSIFDGGYTF	TGTGCCAGCAGTATCTTCGACGGGGGCTACACCTTC
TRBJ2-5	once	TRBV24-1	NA	CATSDFGRRGQETQYF	TGTGCCACCAGTGATTTTGGGCGCAGGGGCCAAGAGACCCAGTACTTC
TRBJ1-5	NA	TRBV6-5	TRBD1	CASSYSGTDQPQHF	TGTGCCAGCAGTTACTCCGGGACAGACCAGCCCCAGCATTTT
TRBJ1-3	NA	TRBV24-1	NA	CATSDGRTQSSGNTIYF	TGTGCCACCAGTGATGGGAGGACACAGTCCTCTGGAAACACCATATATTTT
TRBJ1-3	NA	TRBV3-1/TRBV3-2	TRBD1	CASSQATGSFGNTIYF	TGTGCCAGCAGCCAGGCGACAGGGTCCTTTGGAAACACCATATATTTT
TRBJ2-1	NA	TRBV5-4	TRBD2	CASSLEAGLEQFF	TGTGCCAGCAGCTTGGAAGCGGGGCTTGAGCAGTTCTTC
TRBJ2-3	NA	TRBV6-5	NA	CASSYSAGYTQYF	TGTGCCAGCAGTTACTCGGCAGGTTATACGCAGTATTTT
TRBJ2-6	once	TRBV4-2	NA	CASSPGEGAGANVLTF	TGTGCCAGCAGCCCAGGGGAGGGGGCTGGGGCCAACGTCCTGACTTTC
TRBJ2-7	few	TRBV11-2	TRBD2	CASSLERLALYEQYF	TGTGCCAGCAGCTTAGAAAGACTAGCCCTATACGAGCAGTACTTC